Below, 21 T cell receptor beta chains from the same sample are listed, as sequenced in a study of T cells after yellow fever vaccination. TCRdb called the 5' RACE reads again in MiXCR, with one record for every CDR3 protein. Of under 600,000 distinct CDR3 sequences in the sample, 21% were seen once. This specimen consisted of PBMCs, obtained about 20 days after the first yellow fever vaccination. Receptors were obtained from a man aged 18 to 35 who received the YFV17D yellow fever vaccine.

The rearrangement joins TRBV6-5 to TRBJ2-2, with D tentatively TRBD1 (6 bases). The CDR3 runs to 16 residues. Looked up from germline, CDR1 is MNHEY and CDR2 is SVGAGI. V was clipped by 3 bases and J by 7 bases, with 18 bases between them. For the CDR3, the DNA is TGTGCCAGCAGTTATATGGGGAGACAGGAGGTCGGGGAGCTGTTTTTT. Translated: CASSYMGRQEVGELFF.

The gene calls are TRBV24-1 and TRBJ2-5; D remains ambiguous. CDR1 and CDR2 (germline): KGHDR, SFDVKD. Trimming took off 3 bases at V and 5 bases at J, with 15 bases between the two ends. The CDR3 covers 15 residues. The CDR3 is CATSDGGPAVETQYF. CDR3 coding DNA: TGTGCCACCAGTGATGGCGGCCCGGCGGTTGAGACCCAGTACTTC.

This clonotype occurred a few times. The V call is TRBV18, the J call TRBJ1-1; 7 nucleotides align to TRBD1. J gave up 2 bases and V 2 bases, and 5 bases lay outside the gene matches. The germline V gene has CDR1 KGHSH and CDR2 LQKENI. The CDR3 has 15 amino acids. CDR3 sequence (DNA): TGTGCCAGCTCACCATCCCAGGGGGGAAACACTGAAGCTTTCTTT. Its translation: CASSPSQGGNTEAFF.

V gene TRBV20-1 combines with J gene TRBJ1-1; weak D call: TRBD1 (6 bases). V was trimmed by 2 bases and J by 1 base, leaving 20 bases between them. Germline values: CDR1 DFQATT, CDR2 SNEGSKA (reference sequence). CDR3 size: 17 residues. The CDR3 DNA is TGCAGTGCTAGACCGGATTGGACAGCCCGTGGGAACACTGAAGCTTTCTTT. Translation: CSARPDWTARGNTEAFF.

This clonotype was detected many times. The chain joins TRBV6-2 or TRBV6-3 to TRBJ1-5; maybe TRBD1 (5 bases). Germline V gives CDR1 MNHEY, CDR2 SVGEGT. V was cut by 6 bases and J by 7 bases, with 13 bases left in between. The CDR3 loop spans 13 amino acids. The CDR3: CASSPGAGQPQHF. CDR3 bases: TGTGCCAGCAGCCCCGGGGCAGGGCAGCCCCAGCATTTT.

This clonotype was detected a few times. V and J are TRBV4-2 and TRBJ2-2, with D possibly matching TRBD2 (6 bases). This CDR3 is built from 18 residues. Trimming pared 0 bases from V and 0 bases from J, leaving 14 bases between. The germline V gene encodes CDR1 LGHNA and CDR2 YNFKEQ. As DNA, the CDR3 is TGTGCCAGCAGCCAAGACCCTCCCGGGACTGCGAACACCGGGGAGCTGTTTTTT. As protein: CASSQDPPGTANTGELFF.

The chain recombines TRBV7-2 with TRBJ2-3; D call uncertain. CDR1 is SGHTA, CDR2 FQGNSA, per germline. V lost 3 bases and J 3 bases, leaving 10 bases between the germline ends. This CDR3 has 14 residues. The CDR3: CASSFGKGTDTQYF. The CDR3 DNA follows: TGTGCCAGCAGCTTTGGGAAAGGAACAGATACGCAGTATTTT.

This clonotype has a count of ten or more. This chain uses TRBV6-5 with TRBJ2-7, with D perhaps TRBD1 (6 bases). The CDR3 loop spans 14 amino acids. Deletions cut 2 bases from V and 2 bases from J, with 10 bases between. The germline V gene encodes CDR1 MNHEY and CDR2 SVGAGI. The CDR3 DNA follows: TGTGCCAGCAGTTACAAGGACAGCACCTACGAGCAGTACTTC. This encodes CASSYKDSTYEQYF.

The table lists this clonotype with a few counts. The chain links TRBV10-3 to TRBJ2-2; 11 nucleotides align to TRBD2. V dropped 4 bases and J dropped 4; count of bases not matched to a gene: 8. CDR3 length: 17 amino acids. Germline CDR1 is ENHRY and CDR2 is SYGVKD. For the CDR3, the DNA is TGTGCCATCAGTGCGCTAGCGGGGGGCCGTGGCACCGGGGAGCTGTTTTTT. This codes for CAISALAGGRGTGELFF.

The sample holds a few counts of this clonotype. This chain joins TRBV20-1 and TRBJ2-5; TRBD2 is a possible D gene (6 bases). CDR1 is DFQATT, CDR2 SNEGSKA, per germline (reference sequence). Trimming removed 2 bases from V and 4 bases from J, with 8 bases in between. The CDR3 covers 12 residues. The chain's CDR3 is CSARRRGETQYF. In DNA, the CDR3 is TGCAGTGCTAGAAGGAGGGGAGAGACCCAGTACTTC.

The rearrangement links TRBV21-1 to TRBJ1-6; the D segment call TRBD1 is taken from the table without a DNA check. TRBV21-1 is a known pseudogene. This CDR3 is built from 15 residues. CDR3 loop: CASWSRGSRNSPLHF. CDR3 in DNA: TGTGCCAGCTGGTCAAGGGGGTCAAGGAATTCACCCCTCCACTTT.

The sample holds many counts of this clonotype. The chain links TRBV4-1 to TRBJ1-5, with D tentatively TRBD1 (5 bases). V was pared by 3 bases and J by 7 bases, with 13 bases between. The V gene's germline CDR1 is MGHRA and CDR2 YSYEKL. This CDR3 has 14 amino acids. Here the CDR3 DNA reads TGCGCCAGCAGCCAGGGGACGGGAGGGCAGCCCCAGCATTTT. Amino acids: CASSQGTGGQPQHF.

V usage is TRBV20-1 and J usage is TRBJ1-1; D ambiguous. CDR1 DFQATT and CDR2 SNEGSKA come from the germline V gene (reference sequence). V was cut by 0 bases and J by 5 bases, with 10 bases left in between. This CDR3 spans 13 amino acids. CDR3 in amino acids: CSAREGILTEAFF. The DNA for the CDR3 is TGCAGTGCTAGAGAAGGTATATTAACTGAAGCTTTCTTT.

This clonotype showed up just a few times. V and J are TRBV2 and TRBJ1-3; maybe TRBD1 (6 bases). Germline CDR1 and CDR2: SNHLY and FYNNEI. This CDR3 is built from 15 residues. Trimming shortened V by 4 bases and J by 9 bases, and 19 bases separated the two germline ends. CDR3 protein: CASSATGQALSTIYF. CDR3 nucleotides: TGTGCCAGCAGTGCAACGGGACAAGCCTTGAGCACCATATATTTT.

This clonotype was counted between two and nine times. The chain joins TRBV15 to TRBJ1-5; 8 positions agree with TRBD1. V lost 5 bases, J lost 4 bases, and 7 bases stayed unmatched. Germline assignment: CDR1 LNHNV and CDR2 YYDKDF (reference sequence). This CDR3 is 15 amino acids long. The CDR3 region is CATSLSGQENQPQHF. The CDR3 region has the DNA TGTGCCACCAGCTTATCGGGACAGGAGAATCAGCCCCAGCATTTT.

Many counts were recorded for this clonotype. J is TRBJ2-1 and V is TRBV5-1, with 8 bases aligning to TRBD1. The length of the CDR3 is 14 residues. V gave up 0 bases and J gave up 8 bases; unmatched junction bases: 4. Germline V gene lookup returns CDR1 SGHRS and CDR2 YFSETQ. DNA of the CDR3: TGCGCCAGCAGCTTGGCGACAGGGGACGATGAGCAGTTCTTC. Its translation: CASSLATGDDEQFF.

This clonotype was recorded a few times. This chain joins TRBV18 and TRBJ1-5; D is uncertain. There are 15 residues in the CDR3. The V gene's germline CDR1 is KGHSH and CDR2 LQKENI. Deletions cut 3 bases from V and 7 bases from J, with 16 bases between. The DNA for the CDR3 is TGTGCCAGCTCACCTCGAGGGTCCATGAGCCAGCCCCAGCATTTT. Residues: CASSPRGSMSQPQHF.

This clonotype showed up just a few times. The chain employs TRBV24-1 and TRBJ2-1; 8 bases map to TRBD2. CDR3 length equals 16 residues. Germline trimming cut 1 base from V and 4 bases from J; bases unmatched to any gene: 5. Per the germline V gene, CDR1 is KGHDR and CDR2 is SFDVKD. The CDR3 reads CATSDLTAGEYNEQFF. The DNA for the CDR3 is TGTGCCACCAGTGATTTAACAGCGGGGGAGTACAATGAGCAGTTCTTC.

This clonotype has just a few counts. The J gene is TRBJ2-5, the V gene TRBV19, with 10 bases matching TRBD1. The trim removed 5 bases at V and 5 bases at J, leaving 5 bases unmatched. In germline, CDR1 is LNHDA, CDR2 SQIVND (reference sequence). The CDR3 spans 14 residues. The DNA of the CDR3 is TGTGCCAGTAGTTTCCGACAGGGGGCGGAGACCCAGTACTTC. As protein: CASSFRQGAETQYF.

This clonotype was observed a handful of times. The gene calls are TRBV6-5 and TRBJ2-1; 9 nucleotides match TRBD2. The germline gives CDR1 MNHEY, CDR2 SVGAGI. There are 15 residues in the CDR3. With V trimmed by 0 bases and J by 10 bases, 7 bases remained unmatched. The CDR3 reads CASSYSKLAGWEQFF. For the CDR3, the DNA is TGTGCCAGCAGTTACTCGAAACTAGCGGGTTGGGAGCAGTTCTTC.

V gene TRBV24-1 combines with J gene TRBJ2-3, with D possibly matching TRBD2 (6 bases). Trimming pared 3 bases from V and 2 bases from J, leaving 11 bases between. The CDR3 loop spans 15 amino acids. The germline CDR1 and CDR2 sequences are KGHDR and SFDVKD. The CDR3 loop reads CATSDTGTDTDTQYF. CDR3 sequence (DNA): TGTGCCACCAGTGATACCGGGACTGACACAGATACGCAGTATTTT.